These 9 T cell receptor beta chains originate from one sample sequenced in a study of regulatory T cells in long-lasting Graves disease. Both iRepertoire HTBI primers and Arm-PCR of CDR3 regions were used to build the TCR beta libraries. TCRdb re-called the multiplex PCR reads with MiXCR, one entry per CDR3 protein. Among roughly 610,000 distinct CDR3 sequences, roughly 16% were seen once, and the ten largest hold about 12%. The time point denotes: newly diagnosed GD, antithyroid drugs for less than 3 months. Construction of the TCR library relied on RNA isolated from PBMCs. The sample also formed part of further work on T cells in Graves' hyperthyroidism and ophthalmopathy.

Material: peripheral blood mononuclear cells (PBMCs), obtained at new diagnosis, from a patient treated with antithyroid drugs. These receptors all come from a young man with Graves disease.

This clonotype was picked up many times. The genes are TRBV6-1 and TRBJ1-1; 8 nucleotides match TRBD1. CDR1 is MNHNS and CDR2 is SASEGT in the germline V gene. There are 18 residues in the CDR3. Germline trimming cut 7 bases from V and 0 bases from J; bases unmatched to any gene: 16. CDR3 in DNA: TGTGCCAGCACCTCCTCCCCGGGACAGGTCAGCATGAACACTGAAGCTTTCTTT. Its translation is CASTSSPGQVSMNTEAFF.

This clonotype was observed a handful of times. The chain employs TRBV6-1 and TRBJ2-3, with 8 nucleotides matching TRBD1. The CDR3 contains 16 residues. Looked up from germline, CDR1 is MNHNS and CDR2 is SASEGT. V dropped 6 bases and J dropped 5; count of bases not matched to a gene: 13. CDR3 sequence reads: CASRDIDRGPQDTQYF. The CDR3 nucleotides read TGTGCCAGCAGAGATATTGACAGGGGCCCACAAGATACGCAGTATTTT.

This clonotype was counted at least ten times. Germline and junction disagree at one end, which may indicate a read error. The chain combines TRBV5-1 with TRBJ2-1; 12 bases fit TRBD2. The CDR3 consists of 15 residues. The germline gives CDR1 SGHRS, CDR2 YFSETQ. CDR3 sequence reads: CASSLRLAGVNEQFF. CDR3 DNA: TGTGCCAGCAGTTTAAGACTAGCGGGAGTCAATGAGCAGTTCTTC.

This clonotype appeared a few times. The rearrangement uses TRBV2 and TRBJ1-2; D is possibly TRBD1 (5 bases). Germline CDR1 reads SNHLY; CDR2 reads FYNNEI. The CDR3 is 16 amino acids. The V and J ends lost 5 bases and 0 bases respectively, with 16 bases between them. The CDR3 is CASSRDRALANYGYTF. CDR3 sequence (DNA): TGTGCCAGCAGTAGAGACAGAGCCCTAGCTAACTATGGCTACACCTTC.

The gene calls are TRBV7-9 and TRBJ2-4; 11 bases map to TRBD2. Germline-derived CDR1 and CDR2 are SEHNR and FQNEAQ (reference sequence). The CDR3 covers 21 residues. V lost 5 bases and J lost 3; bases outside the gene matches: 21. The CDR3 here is CASSLGGLAGGSHDGKNIQYF. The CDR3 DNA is TGTGCCAGCAGCCTTGGGGGGCTAGCGGGGGGCTCCCACGACGGCAAAAACATTCAGTACTTC.

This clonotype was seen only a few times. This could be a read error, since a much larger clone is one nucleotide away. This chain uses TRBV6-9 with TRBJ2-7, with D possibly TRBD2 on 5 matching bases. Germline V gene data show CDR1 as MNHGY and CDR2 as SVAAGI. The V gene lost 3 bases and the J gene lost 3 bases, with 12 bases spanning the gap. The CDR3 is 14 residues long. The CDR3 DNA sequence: TGTGCCAGCAGTTACCCTACTAGTATCTACGAGCAGTACTTC. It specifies CASSYPTSIYEQYF.

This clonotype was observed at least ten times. The CDR3 is CASSWDRSNQPQHF. The DNA for the CDR3 is TGTGCCAGCAGCTGGGACCGTAGCAATCAGCCCCAGCATTTT. The chain couples TRBV2 to TRBJ1-5, with a possible D match to TRBD1 (5 bases). Trimming pared 6 bases from V and 0 bases from J, leaving 9 bases between. Per germline, CDR1 SNHLY and CDR2 FYNNEI. The CDR3 is 14 residues long.

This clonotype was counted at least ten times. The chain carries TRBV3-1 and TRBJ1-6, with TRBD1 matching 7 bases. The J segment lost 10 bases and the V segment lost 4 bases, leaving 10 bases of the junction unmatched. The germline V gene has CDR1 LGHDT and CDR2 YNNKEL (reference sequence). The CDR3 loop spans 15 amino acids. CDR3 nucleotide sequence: TGTGCCAGCAGCCGGAACAGACAGGGATTCTCACCCCTCCACTTT. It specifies CASSRNRQGFSPLHF.

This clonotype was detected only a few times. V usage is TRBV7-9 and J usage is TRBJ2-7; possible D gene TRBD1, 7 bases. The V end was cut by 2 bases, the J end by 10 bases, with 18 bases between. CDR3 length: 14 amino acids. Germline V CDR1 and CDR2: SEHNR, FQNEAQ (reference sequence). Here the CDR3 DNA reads TGTGCCAGCAGCTTAACCCTTCAGGGGGAGGCACAGTACTTC. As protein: CASSLTLQGEAQYF. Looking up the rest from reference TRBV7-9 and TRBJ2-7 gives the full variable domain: DTGVSQNPRHKITKRGQNVTFRCDPISEHNRLYWYRQTLGQGPEFLTYFQNEAQLEKSRLLSDRFSAERPKGSFSTLEIQRTEQGDSAMYLCASSLTLQGEAQYFGPGTRLTVT.